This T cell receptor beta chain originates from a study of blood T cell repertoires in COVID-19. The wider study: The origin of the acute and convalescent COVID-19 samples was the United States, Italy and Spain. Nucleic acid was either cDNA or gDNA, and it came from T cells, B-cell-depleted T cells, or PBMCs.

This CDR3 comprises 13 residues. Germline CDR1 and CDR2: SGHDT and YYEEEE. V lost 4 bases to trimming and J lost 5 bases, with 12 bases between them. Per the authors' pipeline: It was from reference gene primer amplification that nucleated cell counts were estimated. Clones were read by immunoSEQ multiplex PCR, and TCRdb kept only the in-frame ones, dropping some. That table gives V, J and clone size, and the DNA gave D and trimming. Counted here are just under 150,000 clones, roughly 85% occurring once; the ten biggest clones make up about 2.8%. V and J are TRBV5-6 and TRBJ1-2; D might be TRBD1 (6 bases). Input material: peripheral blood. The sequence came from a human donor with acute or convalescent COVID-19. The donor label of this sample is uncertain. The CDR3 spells CASSAGVSYGYTF. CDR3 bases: TGTGCCAGCAGCGCAGGGGTTAGTTATGGCTACACCTTC.